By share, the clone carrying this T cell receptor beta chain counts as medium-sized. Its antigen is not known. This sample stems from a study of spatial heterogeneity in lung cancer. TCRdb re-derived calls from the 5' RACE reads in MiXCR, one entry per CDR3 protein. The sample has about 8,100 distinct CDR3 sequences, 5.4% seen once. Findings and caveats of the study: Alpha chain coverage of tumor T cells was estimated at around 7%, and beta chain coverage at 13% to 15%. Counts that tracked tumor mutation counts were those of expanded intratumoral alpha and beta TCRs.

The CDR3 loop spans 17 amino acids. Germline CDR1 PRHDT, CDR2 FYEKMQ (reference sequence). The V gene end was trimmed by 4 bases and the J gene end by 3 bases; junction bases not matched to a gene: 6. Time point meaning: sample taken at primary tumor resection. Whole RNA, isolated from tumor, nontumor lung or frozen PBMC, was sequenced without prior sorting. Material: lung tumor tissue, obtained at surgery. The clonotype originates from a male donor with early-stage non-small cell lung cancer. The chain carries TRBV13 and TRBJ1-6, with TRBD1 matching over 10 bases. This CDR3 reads CASSSARTGGYNSPLHF. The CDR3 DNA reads TGTGCCAGCAGCTCCGCTCGGACAGGGGGCTATAATTCACCCCTCCACTTT.